The clone carrying this T cell receptor beta chain was observed a handful of times. Antigen: not known. A read error may account for a junction end that differs from germline. For the second PCR, which ran for about 6 to 11 cycles, a sample-barcoded 5' primer and a J-beta primer mix were used. TCRdb re-called the 5' RACE reads with MiXCR, one entry per CDR3 protein. The sample holds about 800,000 distinct CDR3 sequences, around 25% seen once. This sample was taken from a study of blood T cells in healthy people across ages. Whole-study findings and limits: Naive CD4+ cell counts and diversity both ran higher in long-lived than in aged donors.

Germline loops: CDR1 SQVTM, CDR2 ANQGSEA. CDR3 length: 14 amino acids. The same sample was also studied in work on T cells of mothers and their children.

The chain links TRBV29-1 to TRBJ1-2; 7 nucleotides agree with TRBD1. The sequenced sample consisted of blood. The receptor comes from a boy aged 5-17 years in good health. The CDR3 DNA sequence: TGCAGCGTCGAAGGCTACGGGACAGTCTATGGCTACACCTTC. Amino acids: CSVEGYGTVYGYTF.